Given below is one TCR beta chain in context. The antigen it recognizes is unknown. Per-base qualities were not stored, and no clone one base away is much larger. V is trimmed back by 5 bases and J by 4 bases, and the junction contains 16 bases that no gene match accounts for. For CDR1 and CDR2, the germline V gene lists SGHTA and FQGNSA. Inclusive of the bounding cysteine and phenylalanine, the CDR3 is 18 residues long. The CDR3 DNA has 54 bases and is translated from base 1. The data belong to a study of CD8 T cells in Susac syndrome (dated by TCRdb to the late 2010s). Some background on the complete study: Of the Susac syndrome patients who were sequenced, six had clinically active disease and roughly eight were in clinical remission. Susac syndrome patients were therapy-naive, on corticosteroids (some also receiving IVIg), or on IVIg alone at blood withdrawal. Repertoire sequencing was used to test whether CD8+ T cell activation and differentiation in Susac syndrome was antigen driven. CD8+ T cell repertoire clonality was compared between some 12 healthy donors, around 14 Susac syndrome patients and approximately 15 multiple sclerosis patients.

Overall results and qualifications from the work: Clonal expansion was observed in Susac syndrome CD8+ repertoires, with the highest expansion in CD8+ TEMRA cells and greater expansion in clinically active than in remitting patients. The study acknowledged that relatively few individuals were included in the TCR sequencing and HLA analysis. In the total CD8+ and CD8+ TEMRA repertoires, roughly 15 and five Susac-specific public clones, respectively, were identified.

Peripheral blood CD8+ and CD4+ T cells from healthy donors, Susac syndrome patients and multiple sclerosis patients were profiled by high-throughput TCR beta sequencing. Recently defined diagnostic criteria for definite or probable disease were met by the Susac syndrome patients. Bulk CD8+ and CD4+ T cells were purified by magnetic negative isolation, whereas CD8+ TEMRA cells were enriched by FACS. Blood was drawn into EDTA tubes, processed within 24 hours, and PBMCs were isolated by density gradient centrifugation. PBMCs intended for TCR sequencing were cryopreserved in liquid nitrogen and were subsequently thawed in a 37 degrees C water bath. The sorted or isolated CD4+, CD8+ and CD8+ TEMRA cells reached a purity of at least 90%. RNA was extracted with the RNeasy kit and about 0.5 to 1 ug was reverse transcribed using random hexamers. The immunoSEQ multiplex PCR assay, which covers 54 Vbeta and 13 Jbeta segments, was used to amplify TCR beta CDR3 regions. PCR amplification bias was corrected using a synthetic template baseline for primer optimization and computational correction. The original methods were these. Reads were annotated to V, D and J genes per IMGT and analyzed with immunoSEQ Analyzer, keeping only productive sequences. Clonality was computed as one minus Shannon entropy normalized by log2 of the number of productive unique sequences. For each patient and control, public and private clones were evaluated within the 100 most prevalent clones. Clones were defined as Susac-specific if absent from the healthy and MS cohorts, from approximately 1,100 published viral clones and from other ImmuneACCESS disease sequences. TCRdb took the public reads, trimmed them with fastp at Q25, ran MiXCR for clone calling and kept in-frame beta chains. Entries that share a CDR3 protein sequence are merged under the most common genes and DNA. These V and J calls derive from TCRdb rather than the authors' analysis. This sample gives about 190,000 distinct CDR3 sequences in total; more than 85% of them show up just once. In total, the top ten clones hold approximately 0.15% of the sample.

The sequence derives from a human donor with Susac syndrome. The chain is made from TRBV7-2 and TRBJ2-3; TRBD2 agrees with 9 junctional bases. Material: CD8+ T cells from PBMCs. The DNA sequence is TGTGCCAGCAGCCCACGGGGTTCGGGGCTAGCGGGACCAGATACGCAGTATTTT. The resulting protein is CASSPRGSGLAGPDTQYF.